This TCR beta chain was found in a study of cytomegalovirus exposure and HLA in healthy donors. As for the study in general: Previous work identified roughly 120 million unique TCR beta sequences from some 170 million T cells.

The V gene's germline CDR1 is SNHLY and CDR2 FYNNEI. This CDR3 spans 15 amino acids. Germline trimming cut 7 bases from V and 8 bases from J; bases unmatched to any gene: 13. This clone was observed a few times. The antigen remains unidentified. Notes on the study in general: DRB1 showed the most TCR associations and HLA-C the fewest in a later analysis, as rates varied by HLA locus. When analyzed later, a missense DCLRE1C variant was found to be linked to TCR beta V- and J-gene trimming.

PCR employed 60 Vbeta and 13 Jbeta primers. Using immunoSEQ multiplex PCR, the repertoire was profiled, and TCRdb retains in-frame clones only, with some absent. The sample shows over 150,000 clones, 65% to 80% of them seen only once. The material sequenced was PBMCs. This chain links TRBV2 with TRBJ2-2, with TRBD2 identical over 7 bases. This receptor was obtained from a woman aged 50 to 60 in good health and CMV-seropositive. The CDR3 region has the DNA TGTGCCAGCAAAGGGCAGCGCGGGGGTAGTGGGGAGCTGTTTTTT. Translating it yields CASKGQRGGSGELFF.